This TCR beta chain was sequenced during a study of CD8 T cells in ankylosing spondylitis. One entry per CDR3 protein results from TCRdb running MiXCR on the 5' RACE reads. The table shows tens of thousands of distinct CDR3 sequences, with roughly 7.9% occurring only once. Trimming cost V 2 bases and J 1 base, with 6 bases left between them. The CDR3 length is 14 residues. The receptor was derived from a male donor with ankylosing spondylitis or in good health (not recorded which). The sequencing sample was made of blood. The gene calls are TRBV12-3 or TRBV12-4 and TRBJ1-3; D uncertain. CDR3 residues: CASSLIRSGNTIYF. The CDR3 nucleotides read TGTGCCAGCAGTTTAATCAGGTCTGGAAACACCATATATTTT.